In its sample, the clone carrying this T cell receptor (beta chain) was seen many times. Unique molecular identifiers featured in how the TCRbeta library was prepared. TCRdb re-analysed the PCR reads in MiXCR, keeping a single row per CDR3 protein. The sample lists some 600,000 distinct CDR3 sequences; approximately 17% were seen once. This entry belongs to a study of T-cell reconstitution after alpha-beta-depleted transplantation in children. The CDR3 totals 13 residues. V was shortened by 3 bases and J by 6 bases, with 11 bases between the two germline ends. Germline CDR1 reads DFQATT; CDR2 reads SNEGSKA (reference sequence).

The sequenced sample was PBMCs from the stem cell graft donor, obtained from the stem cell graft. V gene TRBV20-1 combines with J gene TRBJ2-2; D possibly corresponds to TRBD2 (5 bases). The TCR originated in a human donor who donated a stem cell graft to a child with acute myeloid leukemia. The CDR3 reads CSASRGPSGELFF. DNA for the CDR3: TGCAGTGCTAGTCGCGGGCCATCCGGGGAGCTGTTTTTT.